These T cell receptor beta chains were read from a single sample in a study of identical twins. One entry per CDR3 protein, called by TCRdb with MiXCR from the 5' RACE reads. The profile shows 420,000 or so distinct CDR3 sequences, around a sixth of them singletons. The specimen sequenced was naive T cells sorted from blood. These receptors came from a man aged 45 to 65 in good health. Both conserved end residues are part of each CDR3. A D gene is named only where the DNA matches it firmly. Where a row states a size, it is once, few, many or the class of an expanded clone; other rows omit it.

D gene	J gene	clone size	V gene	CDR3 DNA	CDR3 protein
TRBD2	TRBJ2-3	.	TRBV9	TGTGCCAGCAGCCCCTCCGGGACTAGCAGGGCAGATACGCAGTATTTT	CASSPSGTSRADTQYF
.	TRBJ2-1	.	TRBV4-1	TGCGCCAGCAGCCAAGTTTCTATTGCTCTGAGCTCCTACAATGAGCAGTTCTTC	CASSQVSIALSSYNEQFF
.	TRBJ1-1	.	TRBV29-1	TGCAGCGTGGCTACATACAGGGATAAGACTGAAGCTTTCTTT	CSVATYRDKTEAFF
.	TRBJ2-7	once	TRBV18	TGTGCCAGCTCACCAAGGAGCCTTCGCCACGAGCAGTACTTC	CASSPRSLRHEQYF
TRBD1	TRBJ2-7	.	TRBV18	TGTGCCAGCTCTCGAACCGGGACAGGGTTGTACGAGCAGTACTTC	CASSRTGTGLYEQYF
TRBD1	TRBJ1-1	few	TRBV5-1	TGCGCCAGCAGCTTGGAACAGGGGACGAACACTGAAGCTTTCTTT	CASSLEQGTNTEAFF
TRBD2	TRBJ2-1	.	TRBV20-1	TGCAGTGCTAGAGAAGGGACTAGCTGGATATTGAGTGAGCAGTTCTTC	CSAREGTSWILSEQFF
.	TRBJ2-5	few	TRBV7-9	TGTGCCAGCAGCTCTCAGGTGTCGGAGACCCAGTACTTC	CASSSQVSETQYF
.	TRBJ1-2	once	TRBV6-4	TGTGCCAGCAGTGACTCGATCGGGGGACACCTTGGCTACACCTTC	CASSDSIGGHLGYTF
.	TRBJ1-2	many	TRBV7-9	TGTGCCAGCAGCTTTGCTCCGGGCCGATTCTATGGCTACACCTTC	CASSFAPGRFYGYTF
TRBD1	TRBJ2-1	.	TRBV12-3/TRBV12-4	TGTGCCAGCAGTTTTGGGACAGGGGGCGCGGAGCAGTTCTTC	CASSFGTGGAEQFF
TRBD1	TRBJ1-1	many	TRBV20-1	TGCAGTGCTGGACAGGGAATGAACACTGAAGCTTTCTTT	CSAGQGMNTEAFF
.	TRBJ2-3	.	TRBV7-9	TGTGCCAGCAGCCCCTCGCGACGGACAAGCACAGATACGCAGTATTTT	CASSPSRRTSTDTQYF
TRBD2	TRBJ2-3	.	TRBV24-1	TGTGCCACCAGTGATTTGCCGGGCAGGGGGGCTAGCGGGAGTGATACGCAGTATTTT	CATSDLPGRGASGSDTQYF
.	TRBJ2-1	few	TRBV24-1	TGTGCCACCAGTGATTTGGTAAGAGTCTCCAATGAGCAGTTCTTC	CATSDLVRVSNEQFF
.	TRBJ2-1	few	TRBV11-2	TGTGCCAGCAGCCTGATGGTCCGGGGATCCTACAATGAGCAGTTCTTC	CASSLMVRGSYNEQFF
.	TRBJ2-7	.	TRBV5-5	TGTGCCAGCAGCTTGTACTCTTTGGACGAGCAGTACTTC	CASSLYSLDEQYF
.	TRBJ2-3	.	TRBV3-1	TGTGCCAGCAGTACAACAGGGTCGGGGACAGATACGCAGTATTTT	CASSTTGSGTDTQYF
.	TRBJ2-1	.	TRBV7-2	TGTGCCAGCAGCAGCCTTAAAAATGGGGGAATGGCGTTCTTC	CASSSLKNGGMAFF
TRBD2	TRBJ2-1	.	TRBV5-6	TGTGCCAGCAGCCCAGTTTGGGGGACTAGCGGGGTGCATGAGCAGTTCTTC	CASSPVWGTSGVHEQFF
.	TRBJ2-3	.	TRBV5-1	TGCGCCAGCAGCTGGGGGGGACAGGCCGATACGCAGTATTTT	CASSWGGQADTQYF
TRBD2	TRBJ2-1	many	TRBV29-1	TGCAGCGTTGAACTAGCGGGGGGGCTAAACCCCTACAATGAGCAGTTCTTC	CSVELAGGLNPYNEQFF
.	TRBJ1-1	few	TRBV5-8	TGTGCCAGCAGCCGGGTCCAGTGGTACATGAACACTGAAGCTTTCTTT	CASSRVQWYMNTEAFF
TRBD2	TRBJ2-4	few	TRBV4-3	TGCGCCAGCAGCCAAGATGGTTCTAGCGGGATCACTATAGCCAAAAACATTCAGTACTTC	CASSQDGSSGITIAKNIQYF
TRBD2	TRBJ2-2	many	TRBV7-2	TGTGCCAGCAGCCAGACTAGCGGGGGGGCCGGCGGGGAGCTGTTTTTT	CASSQTSGGAGGELFF
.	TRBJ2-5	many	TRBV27	TGTGCCAGCAGCCCCCTGACCAAGATCTCGTTGGGGGAGACCCAGTACTTC	CASSPLTKISLGETQYF
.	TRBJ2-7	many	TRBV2	TGTGCCAGTCGCACTTCCTACGAGCAGTACTTC	CASRTSYEQYF
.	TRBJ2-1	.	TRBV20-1	TGCACCGGGCCCGTTTCCTACAATGAGCAGTTCTTC	CTGPVSYNEQFF
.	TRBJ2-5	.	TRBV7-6	TGTGCCAGCAGTCCAACAGGTCGGGGCCAAGAGACCCAGTACTTC	CASSPTGRGQETQYF
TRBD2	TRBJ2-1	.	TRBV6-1	TGTGCCAGCAGAATCCTAGCGGGTTCCTACAATGAGCAGTTCTTC	CASRILAGSYNEQFF
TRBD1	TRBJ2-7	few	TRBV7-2	TGTGCCAGCAGCTTAAGGACAGGGTCCTCTCGGGAGCAGTACTTC	CASSLRTGSSREQYF
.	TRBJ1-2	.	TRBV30	TGTGCCTTGGGAGTAGCTAACTATGGCTACACCTTC	CALGVANYGYTF